This is a list of T cell receptor beta chains from one sample in a study of T cell changes during pregnancy in multiple sclerosis. Assay: immunoSEQ multiplex PCR; the TCRdb copy retains only in-frame clones and omits some. The sample has about 59,000 clones, around 94% seen once. The starting material was CD8+ T cells from peripheral blood mononuclear cells, obtained after pregnancy. All receptors come from a female donor with multiple sclerosis, enrolled in a pregnancy study. CDR3s include the opening cysteine and the closing phenylalanine or tryptophan. The order of the fields is CDR3 DNA, CDR3 protein, clone size, D gene, V gene, J gene. A D gene is named only where the DNA matches it firmly. The size entry is marked missing in some rows and otherwise reads once, few, many or a size class.

CDR3 DNA: TGTGCCAGCAGTTTGAGAGGGGGCTCCTACGAGCAGTACTTC; CDR3 protein: CASSLRGGSYEQYF; clone size: -; D gene: -; V gene: TRBV27; J gene: TRBJ2-7
CDR3 DNA: TGTGCCAGCAGCCTCACGGCTAGCGGGACCCACGAGCAGTACTTC; CDR3 protein: CASSLTASGTHEQYF; clone size: -; D gene: TRBD2; V gene: TRBV5-4; J gene: TRBJ2-7
CDR3 DNA: TGCAGTGCTAGACCGGAGAATGAGCAGTTCTTC; CDR3 protein: CSARPENEQFF; clone size: once; D gene: -; V gene: TRBV20-1; J gene: TRBJ2-1
CDR3 DNA: TGTGCCAGCAGTCCCTCGGGAGGGGTAGGAGAAAAACTGTTTTTT; CDR3 protein: CASSPSGGVGEKLFF; clone size: once; D gene: -; V gene: TRBV27; J gene: TRBJ1-4
CDR3 DNA: TGTGCCTGGAGTGTAATTGGACTAGCAGACAATGAGCAGTTCTTC; CDR3 protein: CAWSVIGLADNEQFF; clone size: -; D gene: TRBD2; V gene: TRBV30; J gene: TRBJ2-1
CDR3 DNA: TGTGCCAGTAGTTCGGGACTTCCATTGGGGCAGTTCTTC; CDR3 protein: CASSSGLPLGQFF; clone size: -; D gene: -; V gene: TRBV19; J gene: TRBJ2-1
CDR3 DNA: TGTGCCAGTAGTGCAACAGGGGCGTTTATGAACACTGAAGCTTTCTTT; CDR3 protein: CASSATGAFMNTEAFF; clone size: -; D gene: TRBD1; V gene: TRBV19; J gene: TRBJ1-1
CDR3 DNA: TGTGCCAGCAGCGTGACTAGCGGGAGGGACATCCATACGCAGTATTTT; CDR3 protein: CASSVTSGRDIHTQYF; clone size: -; D gene: TRBD2; V gene: TRBV9; J gene: TRBJ2-3
CDR3 DNA: TGTGCCAGTGACCCGACAGGGGGGAATGGCTACACCTTC; CDR3 protein: CASDPTGGNGYTF; clone size: -; D gene: TRBD1; V gene: TRBV19; J gene: TRBJ1-2
CDR3 DNA: TGTGCCAGCAGTTACTCCGGACAGATTAACACCGGGGAGCTGTTTTTT; CDR3 protein: CASSYSGQINTGELFF; clone size: -; D gene: -; V gene: TRBV6-6; J gene: TRBJ2-2
CDR3 DNA: TGTGCCAGCAGGGACGCCGGGACAGGGGATGAAAAACTGTTTTTT; CDR3 protein: CASRDAGTGDEKLFF; clone size: -; D gene: TRBD1; V gene: TRBV7-6; J gene: TRBJ1-4
CDR3 DNA: TGTGCCAGCAGTGAAAGCGAAGGGGCCCCTTACGAGCAGTACTTC; CDR3 protein: CASSESEGAPYEQYF; clone size: -; D gene: -; V gene: TRBV6-1; J gene: TRBJ2-7
CDR3 DNA: TGCGCCAGCAGCAAATGGGACAGGGGGCGGCGGGGAGAAGAGACCCAGTACTTC; CDR3 protein: CASSKWDRGRRGEETQYF; clone size: -; D gene: TRBD1; V gene: TRBV5-1; J gene: TRBJ2-5
CDR3 DNA: TGTGCCAGCCCAAGCGGGAGGGCCCGGACAGATACGCAGTATTTT; CDR3 protein: CASPSGRARTDTQYF; clone size: -; D gene: TRBD2; V gene: TRBV2; J gene: TRBJ2-3
CDR3 DNA: TGTGCCAGCCGGCTAGCGGAACAAGAGACCCAGTACTTC; CDR3 protein: CASRLAEQETQYF; clone size: -; D gene: TRBD2; V gene: TRBV5-4; J gene: TRBJ2-5
CDR3 DNA: TGCGCCAGCAGCCAACAGTCCAATTCCGGGACACCCCTCACAGATACGCAGTATTTT; CDR3 protein: CASSQQSNSGTPLTDTQYF; clone size: -; D gene: -; V gene: TRBV4-1; J gene: TRBJ2-3
CDR3 DNA: TGTGCCAGCAGTTACCTAAACAGGGGGCAGCGCGAGCAGTACTTC; CDR3 protein: CASSYLNRGQREQYF; clone size: -; D gene: TRBD1; V gene: TRBV6-6; J gene: TRBJ2-7
CDR3 DNA: TGTGCCAGCACCATCGTACAGGGGGAAGAGCAGTACTTC; CDR3 protein: CASTIVQGEEQYF; clone size: -; D gene: TRBD1; V gene: TRBV27; J gene: TRBJ2-7
CDR3 DNA: TGTGCCAGCAGCCTATTCACTGACAGGGGAGAGACCCAGTACTTC; CDR3 protein: CASSLFTDRGETQYF; clone size: -; D gene: TRBD1; V gene: TRBV6-5; J gene: TRBJ2-5
CDR3 DNA: TGTGCCAGCAGCCCGGAGAGCTGGGACTCCAATGAGCAGTTCTTC; CDR3 protein: CASSPESWDSNEQFF; clone size: -; D gene: -; V gene: TRBV5-4; J gene: TRBJ2-1
CDR3 DNA: TGTGCCAGCAGTTTAATAGGACAGGGGGCCTACGAGCAGTACTTC; CDR3 protein: CASSLIGQGAYEQYF; clone size: -; D gene: TRBD1; V gene: TRBV27; J gene: TRBJ2-7
CDR3 DNA: TGCGCCAGCAGCCAGGGACAGGGGGCTCCCTACGAGCAGTACTTC; CDR3 protein: CASSQGQGAPYEQYF; clone size: -; D gene: TRBD1; V gene: TRBV4-3; J gene: TRBJ2-7
CDR3 DNA: TGTGCCAGCAGTTTCACAACAGGTACCTACGAGCAGTACTTC; CDR3 protein: CASSFTTGTYEQYF; clone size: -; D gene: -; V gene: TRBV7-8; J gene: TRBJ2-7
CDR3 DNA: TGTGCCAGCAGTTCCACATCAACTCTAGCGGGGTGGCAGTTCTTC; CDR3 protein: CASSSTSTLAGWQFF; clone size: -; D gene: TRBD2; V gene: TRBV28; J gene: TRBJ2-1
CDR3 DNA: TGTGCCAGTAGCGATCTAGCGGGAGGGCCTATTGGACAAGAGACCCAGTACTTC; CDR3 protein: CASSDLAGGPIGQETQYF; clone size: -; D gene: TRBD2; V gene: TRBV19; J gene: TRBJ2-5
CDR3 DNA: TGTGCCTGGAGTGAAGCGGGGATTGAGCAGTTCTTC; CDR3 protein: CAWSEAGIEQFF; clone size: -; D gene: TRBD2; V gene: TRBV30; J gene: TRBJ2-1
CDR3 DNA: TGCGCCAGCAGGGCTAGCGGGAGCGTGGGCTCCTACAATGAGCAGTTCTTC; CDR3 protein: CASRASGSVGSYNEQFF; clone size: -; D gene: TRBD2; V gene: TRBV10-1; J gene: TRBJ2-1
CDR3 DNA: TGTGCCAGTAGTATAGGAGGGAGAAGTGAGCAGTTCTTC; CDR3 protein: CASSIGGRSEQFF; clone size: -; D gene: -; V gene: TRBV19; J gene: TRBJ2-1
CDR3 DNA: TGTGCCAGCAGCCAAGATGGGCTCTGGGAGACCCAGTACTTC; CDR3 protein: CASSQDGLWETQYF; clone size: -; D gene: -; V gene: TRBV14; J gene: TRBJ2-5
CDR3 DNA: TGTGCCAGCAGCGCCCAGAGGGCCACGGCAGATACGCAGTATTTT; CDR3 protein: CASSAQRATADTQYF; clone size: -; D gene: -; V gene: TRBV7-9; J gene: TRBJ2-3
CDR3 DNA: TGTGCCAGCAGCTTACAGGGTACAACTGAAGCTTTCTTT; CDR3 protein: CASSLQGTTEAFF; clone size: -; D gene: -; V gene: TRBV7-9; J gene: TRBJ1-1
CDR3 DNA: TGTGCCAGTAACCAGGGGCCTCTAAGCAATCAGCCCCAGCATTTT; CDR3 protein: CASNQGPLSNQPQHF; clone size: -; D gene: -; V gene: TRBV19; J gene: TRBJ1-5
CDR3 DNA: TGTGCCAGCAGTTTCGGGGAAGAGCAGTTCTTC; CDR3 protein: CASSFGEEQFF; clone size: -; D gene: -; V gene: TRBV27; J gene: TRBJ2-1
CDR3 DNA: TGCGCCAGCAGCCCCTCCTTGGGACTGGACTATGGCTACACCTTC; CDR3 protein: CASSPSLGLDYGYTF; clone size: few; D gene: -; V gene: TRBV4-1; J gene: TRBJ1-2
CDR3 DNA: TGTGCCAGCAGTGAATCGTCGGAACAGCTAAATCAGCCCCAGCATTTT; CDR3 protein: CASSESSEQLNQPQHF; clone size: -; D gene: -; V gene: TRBV25-1; J gene: TRBJ1-5
CDR3 DNA: TGTGCTAGTGGTTTGTTCGTAGCGCGGACAGGGGACACCGGGGAGCTGTTTTTT; CDR3 protein: CASGLFVARTGDTGELFF; clone size: -; D gene: TRBD1; V gene: TRBV12-5; J gene: TRBJ2-2
CDR3 DNA: TGCGCCAGCAGCCAATGGACTAGCGGGAGCCTGCATGAGCAGTTCTTC; CDR3 protein: CASSQWTSGSLHEQFF; clone size: -; D gene: TRBD2; V gene: TRBV4-3; J gene: TRBJ2-1
CDR3 DNA: TGTGCCAGCAGTTACGGGGGACAGGTACAAGAGACCCAGTACTTC; CDR3 protein: CASSYGGQVQETQYF; clone size: -; D gene: TRBD1; V gene: TRBV6-5; J gene: TRBJ2-5
CDR3 DNA: TGTGCCAGCACTCAGTCCCAGGGGTTCTACGAGCAGTACTTC; CDR3 protein: CASTQSQGFYEQYF; clone size: -; D gene: -; V gene: TRBV28; J gene: TRBJ2-7
CDR3 DNA: TGCGCCAGCAGCCCACAAATTGGACAGGGGGCTTCTGAAGCTTTCTTT; CDR3 protein: CASSPQIGQGASEAFF; clone size: -; D gene: TRBD1; V gene: TRBV5-1; J gene: TRBJ1-1
CDR3 DNA: TGTGCCAGCCGCCGGGGGGGTACTGGAAACACCATATATTTT; CDR3 protein: CASRRGGTGNTIYF; clone size: -; D gene: -; V gene: TRBV28; J gene: TRBJ1-3
CDR3 DNA: TGTGCCAGCAGTGACTCGACAACCGGGGAGCTGTTTTTT; CDR3 protein: CASSDSTTGELFF; clone size: -; D gene: -; V gene: TRBV6-4; J gene: TRBJ2-2
CDR3 DNA: TGTGCCAGCAGCAGAGGACTAGCGCCAATTACCAGCACAGATACGCAGTATTTT; CDR3 protein: CASSRGLAPITSTDTQYF; clone size: -; D gene: TRBD2; V gene: TRBV5-4; J gene: TRBJ2-3
CDR3 DNA: TGTGCCAGCAGTGCCCAACTAGCGATCAAGTCCTACGAGCAGTACTTC; CDR3 protein: CASSAQLAIKSYEQYF; clone size: -; D gene: TRBD2; V gene: TRBV28; J gene: TRBJ2-7
CDR3 DNA: TGTGCCACCAGCAGTTTCGACAGGGCCCGCTCCTACGAGCAGTACTTC; CDR3 protein: CATSSFDRARSYEQYF; clone size: -; D gene: TRBD1; V gene: TRBV15; J gene: TRBJ2-7
CDR3 DNA: TGTGCCAGCAGCTTAGGCAGGCCTAGCGCGAACACCGGGGAGCTGTTTTTT; CDR3 protein: CASSLGRPSANTGELFF; clone size: -; D gene: -; V gene: TRBV13; J gene: TRBJ2-2